One and the same sample provided the 19 T cell receptor beta chains below, sequenced in a study of early T cells in non-severe SARS-CoV-2 infection. One entry per CDR3 protein, called by TCRdb with MiXCR from the 5' RACE reads. Of 25,000 to 35,000 distinct CDR3 sequences listed, less than 6.5% are singletons. The specimen was whole blood. These TCRs come from an adult who was a healthcare worker with PCR-confirmed SARS-CoV-2 infection or an uninfected control (not recorded which).

Many counts were recorded for this clonotype. The chain is built from TRBV6-5 and TRBJ2-7, with TRBD2 identical over 7 bases. There are 15 residues in the CDR3. The trim removed 6 bases at V and 0 bases at J, leaving 8 bases unmatched. Germline CDR1 is MNHEY and CDR2 is SVGAGI. Written as DNA, the CDR3 is TGTGCCAGCAGCCCCTGGCGGGGGACCTCCTACGAGCAGTACTTC. It codes for CASSPWRGTSYEQYF.

This clonotype was seen ten or more times. The rearrangement links TRBV5-1 to TRBJ2-2, with D perhaps matching TRBD1 or TRBD2 (5 bases each). V shed 1 base and J shed 6 bases, with 16 bases lying between them. Germline V CDR1 and CDR2: SGHRS, YFSETQ. The CDR3 extends over 16 amino acids. The CDR3 loop reads CASSLPDLQGPGELFF. CDR3 DNA: TGCGCCAGCAGCTTGCCCGATTTGCAGGGACCCGGGGAGCTGTTTTTT.

Ten or more counts support this clonotype. CDR3 DNA: TGTGCCAGTAGTGCCAATGGTTGGCAGTTTACCGCGAACACCGGGGAGCTGTTTTTT. Amino acid sequence: CASSANGWQFTANTGELFF. This rearrangement joins TRBV19 to TRBJ2-2; D unresolved. The CDR3 sequence is 19 residues long. CDR1 and CDR2 from the germline V gene are LNHDA and SQIVND (reference sequence). Trimming took 5 bases from V and 0 from J, leaving 22 bases between them.

This clonotype was observed at least ten times. The rearrangement uses TRBV29-1 and TRBJ2-1; the match to TRBD2 covers 12 bases. The CDR3 is 14 residues long. The junction had 4 bases not matched to a gene; V was cut back by 8 bases and J by 2 bases. The V gene's germline CDR1 is SQVTM and CDR2 ANQGSEA. The CDR3 DNA reads as TGCAGCACCAGGACTAGCGGGACCTACAATGAGCAGTTCTTC. It codes for CSTRTSGTYNEQFF.

This clonotype was seen a few times. This sequence joins TRBV20-1 and TRBJ1-1; 7 nucleotides align to TRBD1. The germline V gene encodes CDR1 DFQATT and CDR2 SNEGSKA (reference sequence). The CDR3 sequence is 15 residues long. Unmatched junction bases numbered 7, after V lost 2 bases and J lost 1 base. CDR3 region: CSARPAQGWNTEAFF. In nucleotides, the CDR3 is TGCAGTGCTAGACCAGCACAGGGGTGGAACACTGAAGCTTTCTTT.

This clonotype was seen many times. The V and J genes are TRBV7-9 and TRBJ2-1, with TRBD2 identical over 7 bases. The CDR3 spans 13 residues. V dropped 5 bases and J dropped 5; count of bases not matched to a gene: 3. Germline assignment: CDR1 SEHNR and CDR2 FQNEAQ (reference sequence). The CDR3 protein is CASSILADNEQFF. CDR3 in DNA: TGTGCCAGCAGCATTCTAGCGGACAATGAGCAGTTCTTC.

A few counts support this clonotype. The chain is built from TRBV6-6 and TRBJ2-3, with TRBD2 identical over 11 bases. Trimming at V came to 2 bases and at J to 3 bases, leaving 4 bases not matched to a gene. Germline CDR1 is MNHNY and CDR2 is SVGAGI (reference sequence). CDR3 length equals 16 residues. CDR3 DNA sequence: TGTGCCAGCAGTTACGACGTAGCGGGAGGGACAGATACGCAGTATTTT. Protein product: CASSYDVAGGTDTQYF.

This clonotype was seen at least ten times. V is TRBV12-5 and J is TRBJ2-3; D remains ambiguous. The V and J ends lost 1 base and 2 bases respectively, with 10 bases between them. CDR1 and CDR2 (germline): LGHNT, FRNRAP. The CDR3 length is 15 residues. CDR3 nucleotides: TGTGCTAGTGGTTTGGCTGAACAACCCACAGATACGCAGTATTTT. This encodes CASGLAEQPTDTQYF.

This clonotype was picked up many times. This chain links TRBV6-5 with TRBJ1-5; 7 bases match TRBD1. Trimming cost V 6 bases and J 3 bases; bases outside gene matches: 8. Germline V lookup: CDR1 MNHEY, CDR2 SVGAGI. CDR3 length equals 15 residues. The CDR3 sequence: CASRPGQVNNQPQHF. DNA of the CDR3: TGTGCCAGCAGACCCGGACAGGTTAACAATCAGCCCCAGCATTTT.

This clonotype was observed a handful of times. J is TRBJ2-2 and V is TRBV4-1; 9 bases match TRBD2. The J segment lost 0 bases and the V segment lost 0 bases, leaving 2 bases of the junction unmatched. Germline-derived CDR1 and CDR2 are MGHRA and YSYEKL. The CDR3 runs 17 residues. The chain's CDR3 is CASSQDASGANTGELFF. The CDR3 coding sequence is TGCGCCAGCAGCCAAGATGCTAGCGGGGCGAACACCGGGGAGCTGTTTTTT.

The genes are TRBV7-2 and TRBJ1-4; 9 bases agree with TRBD1. Trimming took 9 bases from V and 8 from J; bases not matched to a gene: 7. The CDR3 spans 13 residues. Germline-derived CDR1 and CDR2 are SGHTA and FQGNSA. CDR3 sequence: CASKQGALEKLFF. The DNA for the CDR3 is TGTGCCAGTAAACAGGGGGCTCTGGAAAAACTGTTTTTT.

The chain recombines TRBV24-1 with TRBJ1-3, with D possibly matching TRBD1 (6 bases). Looked up from germline, CDR1 is KGHDR and CDR2 is SFDVKD. V lost 3 bases, J lost 0 bases, and 8 bases lay in between. The CDR3 spans 15 residues. DNA of the CDR3: TGTGCCACCAGTGATCCGGACAGCTCTGGAAACACCATATATTTT. Translating it yields CATSDPDSSGNTIYF.

This clonotype appeared many times. V and J are TRBV2 and TRBJ2-7, with D perhaps TRBD1 (7 bases). Trimming removed 3 bases from V and 7 bases from J, with 16 bases in between. The CDR3 has 14 residues. The germline CDR1 and CDR2 sequences are SNHLY and FYNNEI. In DNA, the CDR3 is TGTGCCAGCAGTGAGGGCAGGGGGGTAGGAGAGCAGTACTTC. Protein: CASSEGRGVGEQYF.

The V and J genes are TRBV9 and TRBJ2-1; 10 bases align to TRBD2. The V segment lost 0 bases and the J segment 4 bases; nucleotides outside the gene matches: 7. The CDR3 loop spans 17 amino acids. Germline CDR1 SGDLS, CDR2 YYNGEE. CDR3 protein: CASSVEASGGVYNEQFF. The CDR3 DNA reads TGTGCCAGCAGCGTAGAGGCTAGCGGGGGAGTTTACAATGAGCAGTTCTTC.

There are a few counts of this clonotype. The chain carries TRBV7-9 and TRBJ2-3, with D uncertain. The V and J ends lost 5 bases and 1 base respectively, with 7 bases between them. The CDR3 length is 13 residues. Germline CDR1 reads SEHNR; CDR2 reads FQNEAQ (reference sequence). This CDR3 reads CASSPPGTDTQYF. As DNA, the CDR3 is TGTGCCAGCAGCCCGCCCGGCACAGATACGCAGTATTTT.

The CDR3 reads CASSPGTSGTQETQYF. CDR3 DNA: TGTGCCAGCAGCCCAGGGACTAGCGGGACCCAAGAGACCCAGTACTTC. The chain employs TRBV11-2 and TRBJ2-5; 13 positions agree with TRBD2. The CDR3 covers 16 residues. The germline CDR1 and CDR2 sequences are SGHAT and FQNNGV. V dropped 5 bases and J dropped 1; count of bases not matched to a gene: 4. Based on the CDR3 plus reference TRBV11-2 and TRBJ2-5, the full variable domain is EAGVAQSPRYKIIEKRQSVAFWCNPISGHATLYWYQQILGQGPKLLIQFQNNGVVDDSQLPKDRFSAERLKGVDSTLKIQPAKLEDSAVYLCASSPGTSGTQETQYFGPGTRLLVL.

V usage is TRBV20-1 and J usage is TRBJ2-3; D perhaps matches TRBD1 (6 bases). Trimming left V 3 bases short and J 8 bases short, with 15 bases between. The CDR3 covers 13 residues. Germline loops: CDR1 DFQATT, CDR2 SNEGSKA (reference sequence). CDR3 in amino acids: CSARRTASSTQYF. CDR3 bases: TGCAGTGCTAGGCGGACAGCCTCGAGTACGCAGTATTTT.

This clonotype occurred a few times. The chain recombines TRBV3-1 with TRBJ1-3, with D unclear. Per germline, CDR1 LGHDT and CDR2 YNNKEL (reference sequence). Trimming shortened V by 4 bases and J by 0 bases, and 13 bases separated the two germline ends. The CDR3 is 16 amino acids. The CDR3 spells CASSPAGGFSGNTIYF. The DNA for the CDR3 is TGTGCCAGCAGCCCCGCGGGAGGCTTCTCTGGAAACACCATATATTTT.

This clonotype was found many times. The chain employs TRBV12-3 or TRBV12-4 and TRBJ1-2; the D is unclear. Trimming removed 3 bases from V and 4 bases from J, with 6 bases in between. The CDR3 has 12 amino acids. CDR3 sequence (DNA): TGTGCCAGCAGTTTTGTTCTCTATGGCTACACCTTC. Residues: CASSFVLYGYTF.